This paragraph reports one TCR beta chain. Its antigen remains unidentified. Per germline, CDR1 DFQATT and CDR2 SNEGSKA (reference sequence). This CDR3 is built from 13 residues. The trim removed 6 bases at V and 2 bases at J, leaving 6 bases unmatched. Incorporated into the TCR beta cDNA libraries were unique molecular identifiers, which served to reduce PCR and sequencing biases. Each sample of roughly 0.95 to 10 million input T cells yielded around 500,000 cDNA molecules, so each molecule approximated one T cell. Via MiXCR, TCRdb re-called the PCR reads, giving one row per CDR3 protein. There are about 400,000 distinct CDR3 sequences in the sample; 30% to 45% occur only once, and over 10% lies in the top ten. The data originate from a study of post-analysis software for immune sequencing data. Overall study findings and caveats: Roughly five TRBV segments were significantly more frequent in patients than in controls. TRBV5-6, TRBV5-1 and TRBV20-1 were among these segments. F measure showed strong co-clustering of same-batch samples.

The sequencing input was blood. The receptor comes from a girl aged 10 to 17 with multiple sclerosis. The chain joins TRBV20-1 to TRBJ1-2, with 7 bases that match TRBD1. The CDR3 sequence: CSAGQATNYGYTF. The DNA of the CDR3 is TGCAGTGCCGGACAGGCCACGAACTATGGCTACACCTTC.